This T cell receptor beta chain emerged from a study of CD8+ T cells in alopecia areata. Reverse transcription of extracted RNA yielded cDNA, which provided the sequencing template. Sequencing was performed with immunoSEQ multiplex PCR; in TCRdb, only in-frame clones are kept and a portion is missing. The sample includes some 200,000 clones, roughly 40% of them seen just once. The treatment: oral pan-JAK inhibitor, 5-10 mg twice daily. The receptor comes from a human donor with alopecia areata. The source material was CD4+ T cells sorted from blood, sampled at roughly week 38, from a patient treated with tofacitinib.

CDR3 amino acids: CASSLNRGAQETQYF. Written as DNA, the CDR3 is TGTGCCAGCAGCTTAAACAGGGGGGCCCAAGAGACCCAGTACTTC. This chain connects TRBV7-3 to TRBJ2-5, with TRBD1 matching 8 bases. Germline V gene lookup returns CDR1 SGHTA and CDR2 FQGTGA. The CDR3 spans 15 residues. Losses at the gene ends were 1 base for V and 1 base for J; bases not matched to a gene: 2.